The TCR beta chain described here comes from a study of blood T cells in healthy people across ages. Study results and limitations: Researchers report that TCR beta diversity correlated strongly with naive T cell percentage.

Russia was home to the donors, healthy Caucasian individuals aged about 6 to 90. It was with a sample-barcoded 5' primer and a J-beta primer mix that a second PCR of roughly 6 to 11 cycles was run. Using its own MiXCR run on the 5' RACE reads, TCRdb lists one record per CDR3 protein. Of 1.5 million or so distinct CDR3 sequences in the sample, 42% were seen once. J was trimmed by 5 bases and V by 1 base; bases with no gene match: 7. Germline loops: CDR1 SGHRS, CDR2 YFSETQ. The CDR3 contains 15 residues. As concerns this clonotype: The antigen remains undetermined.

The chain couples TRBV5-1 to TRBJ1-1, with TRBD1 identical over 8 bases. The origin of this receptor is a woman younger than 30 in good health. The specimen sequenced was blood. CDR3 amino acids: CASSLYAGGLTEAFF. CDR3 in DNA: TGCGCCAGCAGCTTGTATGCAGGGGGCTTAACTGAAGCTTTCTTT.